Presented here are 8 T cell receptor beta chains from one specimen sequenced in a study of blood T cell repertoires in COVID-19. Sequencing used immunoSEQ multiplex PCR; TCRdb keeps in-frame clones, though not all of them. The sample holds nearly 200,000 clones, 86% seen once. The sample comprised peripheral blood. The source is a woman in her sixties or seventies with acute or convalescent COVID-19.

A few counts support this clone. This sequence joins TRBV10-2 and TRBJ2-5, with no clear D. This CDR3 spans 12 amino acids. Germline V gene lookup returns CDR1 WSHSY and CDR2 SAAADI. Trimming removed 3 bases from V and 4 bases from J, with 6 bases in between. The CDR3 sequence: CASSDGVETQYF. The DNA of the CDR3 is TGCGCCAGCAGTGACGGAGTAGAGACCCAGTACTTC.

The chain carries TRBV28 and TRBJ1-2, with D maybe TRBD1 (5 bases). CDR1 and CDR2 from the germline V gene are MDHEN and SYDVKM. This CDR3 has 17 amino acids. Trimming removed 4 bases at V and 0 bases at J, with 18 bases between. DNA for the CDR3: TGTGCCAGCAGTTCCCCCCGGGGGAGAGTGGCTAACTATGGCTACACCTTC. This translates into CASSSPRGRVANYGYTF.

The genes are TRBV11-2 and TRBJ1-1; D remains unclear. There are 13 residues in the CDR3. The germline V gene encodes CDR1 SGHAT and CDR2 FQNNGV. V lost 6 bases and J lost 1, with 9 bases in between. CDR3 protein: CASSHAGNTEAFF. CDR3 bases: TGTGCCAGCAGTCACGCAGGGAACACTGAAGCTTTCTTT.

The V and J genes are TRBV7-6 and TRBJ2-2, with TRBD1 matching over 9 bases. Germline CDR1 reads SGHVS; CDR2 reads FNYEAQ. The CDR3 spans 17 residues. Trimming removed 0 bases from V and 6 bases from J; junction bases left unmatched: 8. The CDR3 nucleotides read TGTGCCAGCAGCTTAGCCGCGGGACAGGGCGGATCCGGGGAGCTGTTTTTT. Its translation is CASSLAAGQGGSGELFF.

The chain carries TRBV7-8 and TRBJ2-3, with 7 nucleotides matching TRBD2. The germline CDR1 and CDR2 sequences are SGHVS and FQNEAQ. With V trimmed by 7 bases and J by 2 bases, 6 bases remained unmatched. The CDR3 contains 14 residues. The chain's CDR3 is CASNQGDYTDTQYF. The DNA of the CDR3 is TGTGCCAGCAACCAAGGGGACTACACAGATACGCAGTATTTT.

The chain uses TRBV6-2 or TRBV6-3 and TRBJ2-2; D is ambiguous. The V end lost 2 bases, the J end lost 8 bases, and 9 bases lay between the germline ends. The CDR3 has 13 residues. The germline gives CDR1 MNHEY, CDR2 SVGEGT. Written as DNA, the CDR3 is TGTGCCAGCAGTTACGGGCACGGAGGGGAGCTGTTTTTT. Amino acids: CASSYGHGGELFF.

The chain recombines TRBV28 with TRBJ2-5; D remains unclear. Germline values: CDR1 MDHEN, CDR2 SYDVKM. V shed 6 bases and J shed 5 bases, with 13 bases lying between them. The CDR3 extends over 13 amino acids. As DNA, the CDR3 is TGTGCCAGCAGAGAAGACATTAGGGAGACCCAGTACTTC. Translation: CASREDIRETQYF.

This chain uses TRBV6-5 with TRBJ1-5, with D possibly matching TRBD1 (5 bases). V was shortened by 4 bases and J by 2 bases, with 12 bases between the two germline ends. The CDR3 has 15 residues. Germline lookup yields CDR1 MNHEY and CDR2 SVGAGI. CDR3 nucleotide sequence: TGTGCCAGCAGTTCGGGGACTGGGGGCAATCAGCCCCAGCATTTT. As protein: CASSSGTGGNQPQHF.